This T cell receptor beta chain was recorded in a study of blood T cells in healthy people across ages (dated by TCRdb to 2015 to 2017). In terms of the full investigation: In model experiments, roughly one uniquely barcoded TCR beta cDNA molecule per two T cells was captured by template switching. Donors of different ages were randomly distributed across sequencing lanes to avoid experimental bias. Donors were grouped into four age groups: young (average about 15 years), middle-aged (around 39), aged (around 60) and long-lived (about 89). To track age-related changes in TCR beta repertoire diversity, the study relied on deep sequencing normalized with unique cDNA molecular identifiers. For two donors (one aged 18 to 30 and one aged 80 or older), the study analyzed two additional independent replicas of 1 million unique cDNA reads from the same blood draw. The research as a whole found: Because donor CMV infection status was unknown, age-related changes in expanded clonotypes were potentially confounded. Total diversity estimates from one million sequenced T cells were considered lower bounds and underestimates. The percentage of naive T cells measured by flow cytometry correlated strongly with observed TCR beta diversity. Because profiling used bulk unsorted PBMCs, naive and antigen-experienced compartments could not be compared conclusively. Compared with the aged group, the long-lived group had more naive CD4+ T cells, fewer expanded clones and increased TCR diversity, a pattern suggesting age selection. Observed TCR beta diversity per million T cells fell roughly linearly with age, and a significant reduction was already apparent by age about 38.

Library preparation used 5' RACE. The instrument given in TCRdb is Illumina HiSeq 2500. A second PCR of about 7 to 12 cycles was run with a J-beta primer mix and a sample-barcoded 5' primer. A template-switch 5' adaptor carrying 12 random nucleotides introduced a unique molecular identifier onto each TCR beta cDNA molecule. At least 2.5 million CDR3-containing paired-end reads were obtained from each sample. All of the RNA was converted into first-strand cDNA using the Mint cDNA synthesis kit, with a TRBC-specific oligonucleotide serving as the primer. All cDNA was treated with uracil-DNA glycosylase and then went through a first 18-cycle PCR with the universal primers M1SS and BC2_uni_R. As for the original processing: For normalization, 1 million high-quality reads were randomly selected from each sample, with every read carrying a distinct molecular identifier. Reads with shared molecular identifiers were discarded instead of being binned into consensus sequences. MiTCR, set to a Q25 quality threshold and the strictest error-elimination algorithm, was used for CDR3 identification, clonotype clustering and error correction. A nonparametric unseen species model with Euler transformation was used to estimate lower-bound total TCR beta diversity. TCRdb ran its own pipeline on the public reads, namely fastp trimming at Q25 and MiXCR clone calling, and kept in-frame beta chains. Rows are unified per CDR3 protein, each entry keeping the most common DNA and genes. The V and J calls here are based on TCRdb, not the publication. Here the sample has 1.5 million to 2 million distinct CDR3 sequences; about 50% occur a single time. More than 2% of the sample rests with the top ten.

Donors were about 36 systemically healthy Caucasian individuals from Russia aged roughly 6 to 90 years. Each donor gave ten milliliters of peripheral blood, collected into EDTA-treated Vacutainer tubes. Ficoll-Paque density-gradient centrifugation was used to isolate PBMCs, with at least 6.5 million per sample. Total RNA was extracted from PBMCs with Trizol reagent, with at least 6 micrograms obtained per sample. For every donor, an aliquot of PBMCs went through flow cytometry to measure the percentages of naive CD45RAhigh/CD27high T cells. At the junction V is shortened by 5 bases and J by 6 bases, with 19 bases in between. Its CDR3 holds 15 amino acids, cysteine through phenylalanine. The kept DNA is CDR3 alone, 45 bases in frame from the first base. A few counts support this clonotype. The target of this receptor is not known. Per-nucleotide qualities are absent, and no much larger clonotype sits a single base away.

The sequenced material came from blood. This chain is built from TRBV12-3 or TRBV12-4 and TRBJ1-1; TRBD1 is possibly the D segment (6 matching bases). This clonotype was obtained from a woman between 40 and 55 years old in good health. The sequenced DNA is TGTGCCAGCAGTCCTCCTCCGACAGGTACGGCTGAAGCTTTCTTT. This gives the protein CASSPPPTGTAEAFF.